One sample yielded the 2 T cell receptor beta chains listed below, sequenced in a study of blood T cell repertoires in COVID-19. The table came from immunoSEQ multiplex PCR; TCRdb's copy has only in-frame clones and leaves some out. Counted here are about 66,000 clones, 80% occurring once; the ten biggest clones make up roughly a tenth. Specimen: peripheral blood. These receptors were taken from a human donor in a cohort sampled during active COVID-19.

V usage is TRBV20-1 and J usage is TRBJ2-7; D remains unclear. Deletions cut 2 bases from V and 5 bases from J, with 4 bases between. Germline V gene lookup returns CDR1 DFQATT and CDR2 SNEGSKA (reference sequence). The CDR3 is 10 amino acids. CDR3 region: CSARFDEQYF. CDR3 bases: TGCAGTGCTAGATTCGACGAGCAGTACTTC.

This clone appeared a few times. The chain employs TRBV29-1 and TRBJ2-7, with a tentative D call TRBD2 (6 bases). The CDR3 runs 13 residues. In germline, CDR1 is SQVTM, CDR2 ANQGSEA. Trimming left V 6 bases short and J 5 bases short, with 17 bases between. CDR3 in DNA: TGCAGCGTACAAAGGGGACTCATCAACGAGCAGTACTTC. Residues: CSVQRGLINEQYF.